The 13 T cell receptor beta chains below all came from one sample that was sequenced in a study of cytomegalovirus exposure and HLA in healthy donors. PCR was performed using 60 Vbeta and 13 Jbeta primers. The data were produced by immunoSEQ multiplex PCR, yet TCRdb's version contains in-frame clones alone and is incomplete. Here the sample spans over 100,000 clones, 80% to 85% being singletons. Specimen: PBMCs. The receptor source for this set is a man aged 25 to 40 in good health and CMV-seropositive.

The rearrangement uses TRBV5-1 and TRBJ1-1; no clear D. Trimming removed 0 bases at V and 9 bases at J, with 9 bases between. Germline V gene lookup returns CDR1 SGHRS and CDR2 YFSETQ. The CDR3 contains 12 residues. In nucleotides, the CDR3 is TGCGCCAGCAGCTTGGAAACAGATAAAGCTTTCTTT. This codes for CASSLETDKAFF.

The rearrangement joins TRBV21-1 to TRBJ1-1. TRBV21-1 is designated a pseudogene. CDR3 length: 11 residues. This CDR3 reads CASNRGTEAFF. DNA of the CDR3: TGTGCCAGCAACCGAGGCACTGAAGCTTTCTTT.

The V and J genes are TRBV5-1 and TRBJ2-4; 11 positions match TRBD1. The CDR3 spans 15 residues. From germline, CDR1 is SGHRS and CDR2 YFSETQ. V shed 0 bases and J 9 bases; nucleotides not matched to a gene: 5. The CDR3 DNA reads TGCGCCAGCAGCTTGGAGGACAGGGGGCTTGGCATTCAGTACTTC. It yields the protein CASSLEDRGLGIQYF.

The rearrangement uses TRBV11-2 and TRBJ1-2; the D is unclear. This CDR3 comprises 12 residues. Between the trimmed V and J ends, which lost 5 bases and 0 bases, there was a span of 4 bases. The germline CDR1 and CDR2 sequences are SGHAT and FQNNGV. The CDR3 sequence is CASSLTNYGYTF. CDR3 bases: TGTGCCAGCAGCCTTACTAACTATGGCTACACCTTC.

The chain combines TRBV5-1 with TRBJ2-5; no clear D gene. The V gene lost 0 bases and the J gene lost 5 bases, with 14 bases spanning the gap. Germline lookup yields CDR1 SGHRS and CDR2 YFSETQ. The CDR3 has 15 amino acids. The CDR3 DNA reads TGCGCCAGCAGCTTGGCCGACGGGTATGGTGAGACCCAGTACTTC. Translation: CASSLADGYGETQYF.

The rearrangement uses TRBV5-4 and TRBJ2-1; D gene ambiguous. This CDR3 comprises 14 residues. V was cut by 7 bases and J by 6 bases, with 17 bases left in between. Germline V gene data show CDR1 as SGHNT and CDR2 as YYREEE (reference sequence). The CDR3 sequence is CASLSDPAVNEQFF. The CDR3, as DNA: TGTGCCAGCCTGAGCGACCCGGCGGTCAATGAGCAGTTCTTC. Full variable domain (outside the CDR3, taken from reference TRBV5-4 and TRBJ2-1): ETGVTQSPTHLIKTRGQQVTLRCSSQSGHNTVSWYQQALGQGPQFIFQYYREEENGRGNFPPRFSGLQFPNYSSELNVNALELDDSALYLCASLSDPAVNEQFFGPGTRLTVL.

The V and J genes are TRBV6-5 and TRBJ2-3; TRBD2 matches 11 bases. CDR1 MNHEY and CDR2 SVGAGI come from the germline V gene. V was clipped by 6 bases and J by 4 bases; unmatched bases: 6. CDR3 length equals 15 residues. CDR3 amino acids: CASSSLAGGADTQYF. CDR3 coding DNA: TGTGCCAGCAGCTCCCTAGCGGGGGGTGCAGATACGCAGTATTTT.

The J gene is TRBJ2-7, the V gene TRBV7-2; 9 positions match TRBD2. CDR3 size: 14 residues. With 3 bases clipped from V and 6 bases from J, the junction kept 6 bases outside the gene matches. Germline V lookup: CDR1 SGHTA, CDR2 FQGNSA. CDR3 sequence reads: CASSFWLAGSEQYV. The CDR3 DNA follows: TGTGCCAGCAGCTTTTGGCTAGCGGGAAGCGAGCAGTACGTC.

CDR3 amino acids: CASSLYGNQPQHF. As DNA, the CDR3 is TGCGCCAGCAGCTTGTACGGGAATCAGCCCCAGCATTTT. The chain is built from TRBV5-1 and TRBJ1-5; D is undetermined. V was clipped by 1 base and J by 4 bases, with 6 bases between them. Germline V gene data show CDR1 as SGHRS and CDR2 as YFSETQ. The CDR3 totals 13 residues.

This chain connects TRBV6-1 to TRBJ1-3; D is uncertain. The V end lost 0 bases, the J end lost 4 bases, and 4 bases lay between the germline ends. CDR3 length: 13 amino acids. Germline V CDR1 and CDR2: MNHNS, SASEGT. The CDR3: CASSEARGNTIYF. The CDR3 DNA reads TGTGCCAGCAGTGAAGCGCGGGGAAACACCATATATTTT.

Note on this clone: A read error may produce the germline difference seen at one junction end. This chain joins TRBV9 and TRBJ2-2; 11 nucleotides agree with TRBD1. Germline CDR1 SGDLS, CDR2 YYNGEE. The CDR3 runs to 16 residues. CDR3 sequence (DNA): TGTGCCAGCAACCCCTCCGGGACAGGGGGTGCCGGGGGGCTGTTTTTT. This gives the protein CASNPSGTGGAGGLFF.

This chain uses TRBV15 with TRBJ1-1; D may be TRBD1 (6 bases). CDR3 length: 13 amino acids. V dropped 6 bases and J dropped 5 bases, with 13 bases sitting between them. Germline assignment: CDR1 LNHNV and CDR2 YYDKDF (reference sequence). The CDR3 region has the DNA TGTGCCACCAGTCAGGGGTGGATAACTGAAGCTTTCTTT. It yields the protein CATSQGWITEAFF.

Remarks on this clone: Compared with germline, one end of the junction differs, possibly owing to a read error. The chain uses TRBV7-9 and TRBJ2-2; 15 bases align to TRBD2. This CDR3 spans 18 amino acids. The germline CDR1 and CDR2 sequences are SEHNR and FQNEAQ (reference sequence). In nucleotides, the CDR3 is TGTTCCAGCAGACCTGGACTAGCGGGAGGGAAGGGAGCCGGGGAGCTGTTTTTT. Translation: CSSRPGLAGGKGAGELFF. The variable domain in full, with the rest retrieved from reference TRBV7-9 and TRBJ2-2, is DTGVSQNPRHKITKRGQNVTFRCDPISEHNRLYWYRQTLGQGPEFLTYFQNEAQLEKSRLLSDRFSAERPKGSFSTLEIQRTEQGDSAMYLCSSRPGLAGGKGAGELFFGEGSRLTVL.